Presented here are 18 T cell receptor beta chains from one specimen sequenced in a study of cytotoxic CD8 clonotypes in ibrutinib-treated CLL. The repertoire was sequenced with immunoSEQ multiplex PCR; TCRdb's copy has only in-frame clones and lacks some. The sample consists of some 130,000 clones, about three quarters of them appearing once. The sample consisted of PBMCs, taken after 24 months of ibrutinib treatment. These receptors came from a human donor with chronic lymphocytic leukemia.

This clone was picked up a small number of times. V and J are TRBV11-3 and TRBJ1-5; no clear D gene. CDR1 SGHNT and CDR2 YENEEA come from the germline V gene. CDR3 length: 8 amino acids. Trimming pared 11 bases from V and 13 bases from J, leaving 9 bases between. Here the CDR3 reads CAESVQHF. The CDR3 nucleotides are TGTGCCGAGTCCGTTCAGCATTTT.

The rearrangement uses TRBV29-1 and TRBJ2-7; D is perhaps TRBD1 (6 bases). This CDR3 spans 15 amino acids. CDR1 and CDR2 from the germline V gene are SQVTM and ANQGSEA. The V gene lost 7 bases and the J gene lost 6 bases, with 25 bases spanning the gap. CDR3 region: CSARSRDTLTGEQYF. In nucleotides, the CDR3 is TGCAGCGCACGCAGCCGGGACACTCTGACTGGCGAGCAGTACTTC.

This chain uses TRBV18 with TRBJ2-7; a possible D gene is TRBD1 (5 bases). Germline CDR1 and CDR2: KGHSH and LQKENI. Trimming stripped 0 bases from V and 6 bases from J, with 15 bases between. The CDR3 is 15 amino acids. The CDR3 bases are TGTGCCAGCTCACCACCGCCCCAGGGTGCTTCCGAGCAGTACTTC. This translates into CASSPPPQGASEQYF.

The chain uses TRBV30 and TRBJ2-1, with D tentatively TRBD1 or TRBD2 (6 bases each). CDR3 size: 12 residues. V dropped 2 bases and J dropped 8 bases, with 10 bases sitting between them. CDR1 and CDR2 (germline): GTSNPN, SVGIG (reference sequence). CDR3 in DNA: TGTGCCTGGAGTCGGGGGCGCCATGAGCAGTTCTTC. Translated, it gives CAWSRGRHEQFF.

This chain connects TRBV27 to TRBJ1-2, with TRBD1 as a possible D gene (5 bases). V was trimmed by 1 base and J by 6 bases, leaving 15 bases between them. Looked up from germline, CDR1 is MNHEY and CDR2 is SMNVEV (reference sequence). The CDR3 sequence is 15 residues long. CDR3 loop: CASSLLAQGADGYTF. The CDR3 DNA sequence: TGTGCCAGCAGTTTATTGGCGCAGGGAGCGGATGGCTACACCTTC.

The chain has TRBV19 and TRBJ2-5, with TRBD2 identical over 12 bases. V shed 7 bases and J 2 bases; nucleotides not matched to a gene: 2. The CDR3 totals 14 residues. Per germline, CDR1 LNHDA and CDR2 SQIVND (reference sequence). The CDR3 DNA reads TGTGCCAGTACAGGACTAGCGGGGCAAGAGACCCAGTACTTC. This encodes CASTGLAGQETQYF.

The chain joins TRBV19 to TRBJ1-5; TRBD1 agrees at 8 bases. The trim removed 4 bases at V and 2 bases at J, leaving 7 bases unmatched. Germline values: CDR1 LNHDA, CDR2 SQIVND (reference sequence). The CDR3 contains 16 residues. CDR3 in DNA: TGTGCCAGTAGTACCAAGACAGGGGTAGGCAATCAGCCCCAGCATTTT. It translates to CASSTKTGVGNQPQHF.

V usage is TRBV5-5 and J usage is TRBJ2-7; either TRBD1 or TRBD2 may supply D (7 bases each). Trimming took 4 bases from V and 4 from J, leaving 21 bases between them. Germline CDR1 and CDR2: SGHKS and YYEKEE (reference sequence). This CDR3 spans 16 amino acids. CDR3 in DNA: TGTGCCAGCAGCCCCCGGGCCGTCCAGGGGGGGTACGAGCAGTACTTC. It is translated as CASSPRAVQGGYEQYF.

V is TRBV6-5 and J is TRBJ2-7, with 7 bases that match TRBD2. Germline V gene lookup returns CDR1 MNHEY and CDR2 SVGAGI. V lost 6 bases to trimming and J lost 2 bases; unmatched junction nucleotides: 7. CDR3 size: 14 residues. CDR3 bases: TGTGCCAGCAGGGGAGGGGCCGACCCCTACGAGCAGTACTTC. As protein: CASRGGADPYEQYF.

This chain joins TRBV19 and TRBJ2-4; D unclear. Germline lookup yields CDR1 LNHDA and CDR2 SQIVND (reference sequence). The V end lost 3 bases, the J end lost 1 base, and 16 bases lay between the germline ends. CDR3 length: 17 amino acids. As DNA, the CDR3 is TGTGCCAGTAGTATGGGCGTGGGGTTTGTGGCCAAAAACATTCAGTACTTC. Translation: CASSMGVGFVAKNIQYF.

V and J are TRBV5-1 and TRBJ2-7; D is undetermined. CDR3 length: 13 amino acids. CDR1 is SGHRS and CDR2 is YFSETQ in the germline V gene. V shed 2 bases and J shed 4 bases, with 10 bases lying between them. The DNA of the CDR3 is TGCGCCAGCAGCTTTGTTCCCCTGTACGAGCAGTACTTC. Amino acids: CASSFVPLYEQYF.

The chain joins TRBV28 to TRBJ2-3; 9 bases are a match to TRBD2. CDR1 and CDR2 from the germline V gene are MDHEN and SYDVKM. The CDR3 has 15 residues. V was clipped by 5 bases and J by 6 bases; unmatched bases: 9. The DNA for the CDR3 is TGTGCCAGCAGTCCCCCCGGCGGGGGGGTGGATACGCAGTATTTT. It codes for CASSPPGGGVDTQYF.

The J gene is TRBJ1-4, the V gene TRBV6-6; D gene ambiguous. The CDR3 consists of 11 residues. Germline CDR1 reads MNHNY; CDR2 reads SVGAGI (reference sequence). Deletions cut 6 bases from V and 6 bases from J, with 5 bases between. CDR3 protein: CASSAYEKLFF. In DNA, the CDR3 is TGTGCCAGCAGCGCCTATGAAAAACTGTTTTTT.

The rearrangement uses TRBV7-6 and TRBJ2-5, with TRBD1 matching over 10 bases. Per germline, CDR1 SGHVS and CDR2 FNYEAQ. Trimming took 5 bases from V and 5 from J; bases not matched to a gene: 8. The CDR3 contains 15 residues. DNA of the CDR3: TGTGCCAGCAGCGCCGGGACAGGGGTGGTTGAGACCCAGTACTTC. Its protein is CASSAGTGVVETQYF.

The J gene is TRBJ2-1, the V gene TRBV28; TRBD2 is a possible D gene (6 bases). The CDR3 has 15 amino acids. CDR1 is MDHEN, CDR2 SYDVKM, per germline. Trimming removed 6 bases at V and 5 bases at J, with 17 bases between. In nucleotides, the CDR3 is TGTGCCAGCAGCCTAGGAGGGTGGGGGGACAATGAGCAGTTCTTC. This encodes CASSLGGWGDNEQFF.

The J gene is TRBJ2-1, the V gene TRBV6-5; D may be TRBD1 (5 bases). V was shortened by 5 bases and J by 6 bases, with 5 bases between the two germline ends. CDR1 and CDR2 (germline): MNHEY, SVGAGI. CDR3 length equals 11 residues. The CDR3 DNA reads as TGTGCCAGCAGTAGGGGCAATGAGCAGTTCTTC. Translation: CASSRGNEQFF.

The CDR3 DNA reads TGTGCCAGCAGCCCGTCCGGGGGGAACACCGGGGAGCTGTTTTTT. It translates to CASSPSGGNTGELFF. The V gene is TRBV7-3, the J gene TRBJ2-2, with D possibly TRBD2 on 6 matching bases. The ends were cut back, 5 bases at V and 1 base at J, with 11 bases in the middle. Germline values: CDR1 SGHTA, CDR2 FQGTGA. The CDR3 runs 15 residues.

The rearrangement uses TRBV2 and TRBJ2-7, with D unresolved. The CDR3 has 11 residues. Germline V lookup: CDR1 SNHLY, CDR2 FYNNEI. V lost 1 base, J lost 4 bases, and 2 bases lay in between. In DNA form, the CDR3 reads TGTGCCAGCAGTGAAGTTTACGAGCAGTACTTC. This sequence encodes CASSEVYEQYF.